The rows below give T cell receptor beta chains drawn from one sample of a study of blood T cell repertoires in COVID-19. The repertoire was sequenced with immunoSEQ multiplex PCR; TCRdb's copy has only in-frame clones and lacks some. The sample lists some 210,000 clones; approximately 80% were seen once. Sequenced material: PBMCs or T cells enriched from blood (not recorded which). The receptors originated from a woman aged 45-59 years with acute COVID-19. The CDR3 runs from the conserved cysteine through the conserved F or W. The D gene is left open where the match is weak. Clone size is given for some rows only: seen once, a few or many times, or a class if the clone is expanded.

TGTGCCAGCAGCACTACAGGGGGCGAGACCCAGTACTTC,CASSTTGGETQYF,TRBV7-2,TRBJ2-5,.,TRBD1
TGTGCCAGCAGCTTAGAAGGGGCCCTTAACACTGAAGCTTTCTTT,CASSLEGALNTEAFF,TRBV7-8,TRBJ1-1,.,.
TGTGCCAGCAGCTCCAACAGGGATAACTATGGCTACACCTTC,CASSSNRDNYGYTF,TRBV3-1/TRBV3-2,TRBJ1-2,.,.
TGTGCCAGCAGCCAAGACAGGGTTGAAAAACTGTTTTTT,CASSQDRVEKLFF,TRBV7-8,TRBJ1-4,.,TRBD1
TGCAGTGCTAGTGGAGGCGGGACAGGGATTGAAAAACTGTTTTTT,CSASGGGTGIEKLFF,TRBV20-1,TRBJ1-4,.,TRBD1
TGTGCCAGCGGGTGGGCCCGGGGGCAGCCCCAGCATTTT,CASGWARGQPQHF,TRBV6-5,TRBJ1-5,.,.
TGTGCCAGCAGCTCCCCTCGGGGAGCCAGCATTCAGTACTTC,CASSSPRGASIQYF,TRBV28,TRBJ2-4,.,.
TGTGCCAGCAGCTTAGATCCAGGGGCGACGGGAGGGGAGCTGTTTTTT,CASSLDPGATGGELFF,TRBV7-9,TRBJ2-2,.,.
TGTGCCAGCAGTGAAGTCCGGGGTACTGAAGCTTTCTTT,CASSEVRGTEAFF,TRBV6-1,TRBJ1-1,once,.
TGTGCCAGCAGGGGGTGGCAGGGCAACACCGGGGAGCTGTTTTTT,CASRGWQGNTGELFF,TRBV6-5,TRBJ2-2,few,.
TGTGCCAGCACCATTTACCATCTAACAGGGGGAAAGGTCAAAAACATTCAGTACTTC,CASTIYHLTGGKVKNIQYF,TRBV27,TRBJ2-4,.,TRBD1
TGTGCCAGCAGCCTCACTCCGGGACTAAGCACCGGGGAGCTGTTTTTT,CASSLTPGLSTGELFF,TRBV7-2,TRBJ2-2,.,TRBD2
TGCGCCAGCAGCCAAGAACTTAGCGGGGGAACAGATACGCAGTATTTT,CASSQELSGGTDTQYF,TRBV4-1,TRBJ2-3,.,TRBD2
TGTGCCAGCAGCTTAGCAGGGGTAGAGACCCAGTACTTC,CASSLAGVETQYF,TRBV7-2,TRBJ2-5,.,.
TGTGCCAGCAAAACAGGGGGCGTGGGGGAGACCCAGTACTTC,CASKTGGVGETQYF,TRBV6-5,TRBJ2-5,.,TRBD1
TGTGCCAGCAGTGAAGCAGTGTCTAGCGGGCCGAACTCCTACGAGCAGTACTTC,CASSEAVSSGPNSYEQYF,TRBV6-1,TRBJ2-7,once,TRBD2
TGTGCCAGCAGTGACAGGGGTACTAATTCACCCCTCCACTTT,CASSDRGTNSPLHF,TRBV3-1/TRBV3-2,TRBJ1-6,.,TRBD1
TGTGCCAGCAGCCGTATACAGGGTAGCAATCAGCCCCAGCATTTT,CASSRIQGSNQPQHF,TRBV5-6,TRBJ1-5,.,.
TGTGCCAGCAGTGATGGGACTAGCGGGAGCAAGTACTTC,CASSDGTSGSKYF,TRBV25-1,TRBJ2-7,.,TRBD2
TGTGCCAGCAGCACTCCCCCTGTAAATGAGCAGTTCTTC,CASSTPPVNEQFF,TRBV2,TRBJ2-1,.,.
TGTGCCAGCAGCCTACCGCCGGGACAAATATATGGCTACACCTTC,CASSLPPGQIYGYTF,TRBV7-2,TRBJ1-2,.,.
TGTGCCAGCAGGGCCACGACAGGTCGGTCGTACGAGCAGTACTTC,CASRATTGRSYEQYF,TRBV27,TRBJ2-7,once,.
TGTGCCAGCAGCCCTTGGGGCCCAGGGCGGAACACTGAAGCTTTCTTT,CASSPWGPGRNTEAFF,TRBV6-2/TRBV6-3,TRBJ1-1,.,.
TGTGCCAGCAGTTACGGGCAGGGGGGCACCACAGATACGCAGTATTTT,CASSYGQGGTTDTQYF,TRBV6-6,TRBJ2-3,.,.
TGTGCCAGCATAAAATCAGGACAGGGGCGGATTGAAGCTTTCTTT,CASIKSGQGRIEAFF,TRBV28,TRBJ1-1,once,TRBD1
TGTGCCAGCAGCTTAGTCGAGAATCAGCCCCAGCATTTT,CASSLVENQPQHF,TRBV7-9,TRBJ1-5,.,.